Listed here are 11 T cell receptor beta chains from one sample, sequenced in a study of response to subunit inactivated influenza vaccine. TCRdb ran MiXCR on the RT-PCR reads and lists one entry per CDR3 protein. This sample has about 780,000 distinct CDR3 sequences, with approximately 17% found just once. Source: PBMCs from blood, taken approximately 5 days after vaccination. These receptors originate from a man aged 50 to 59 who received an inactivated influenza vaccine.

The chain uses TRBV20-1 and TRBJ1-6, with a tentative D call TRBD1 (6 bases). Germline lookup yields CDR1 DFQATT and CDR2 SNEGSKA (reference sequence). V gave up 3 bases and J gave up 9 bases, with 18 bases separating them. The CDR3 loop spans 15 amino acids. The CDR3: CSASSGGQEGSPLHF. For the CDR3, the DNA is TGCAGTGCTAGTTCCGGGGGGCAAGAAGGTTCACCCCTCCACTTT.

The V call is TRBV4-2, the J call TRBJ2-2; 10 nucleotides line up with TRBD2. Germline V CDR1 and CDR2: LGHNA, YNFKEQ. The CDR3 has 19 residues. The ends lost 4 bases at V and 4 bases at J; junction bases unmatched: 15. The CDR3 region is CASSPDRASGRGGTGELFF. The CDR3 DNA sequence: TGTGCCAGCAGCCCTGACCGAGCTAGCGGGAGAGGGGGCACCGGGGAGCTGTTTTTT.

The table lists this clonotype with a few counts. The CDR3 DNA reads as TGTGCCAGCAGTTTGGCCGGGTGGGCAGGGACTACTCTAGCCAAAAACATTCAGTACTTC. Its translation is CASSLAGWAGTTLAKNIQYF. V gene TRBV28 combines with J gene TRBJ2-4, with 7 bases lining up with TRBD2. V was pared by 3 bases and J by 0 bases, with 17 bases of the junction left unmatched. CDR1 and CDR2 from the germline V gene are MDHEN and SYDVKM. The CDR3 consists of 20 residues.

There are a few counts of this clonotype. The chain employs TRBV6-1 and TRBJ2-7; a possible D gene is TRBD1 (5 bases). The V end was cut by 6 bases, the J end by 9 bases, with 18 bases between. CDR3 length: 13 residues. Germline lookup yields CDR1 MNHNS and CDR2 SASEGT. The CDR3 bases are TGTGCCAGCAGGTCAGGGAACGGCTTCGGGCAGTACTTC. Encoded protein: CASRSGNGFGQYF.

The chain uses TRBV29-1 and TRBJ1-2; perhaps TRBD1 as D (6 bases). CDR1 and CDR2 (germline): SQVTM, ANQGSEA. V was trimmed by 4 bases and J by 2 bases, leaving 14 bases between them. CDR3 length: 14 amino acids. For the CDR3, the DNA is TGCAGCGTTGCTCGACAGGCCAACAACTATGGCTACACCTTC. Amino acid sequence: CSVARQANNYGYTF.

The CDR3 protein is CASSMGRSGYTF. The CDR3, as DNA: TGTGCCAGCAGCATGGGACGGAGTGGCTACACCTTC. The chain combines TRBV9 with TRBJ1-2; the D gene is possibly TRBD1 (5 bases). This CDR3 contains 12 residues. Looked up from germline, CDR1 is SGDLS and CDR2 is YYNGEE. V gave up 4 bases and J gave up 7 bases, with 11 bases separating them.

CDR3 in amino acids: CSAGNGAGGTDTQYF. Written as DNA, the CDR3 is TGCAGTGCAGGCAACGGAGCGGGGGGAACAGATACGCAGTATTTT. The V and J genes are TRBV20-1 and TRBJ2-3; 9 nucleotides line up with TRBD2. The junction had 10 bases not matched to a gene; V was cut back by 6 bases and J by 3 bases. Germline V gene data show CDR1 as DFQATT and CDR2 as SNEGSKA (reference sequence). This CDR3 contains 15 residues.

A few counts support this clonotype. The chain has TRBV7-2 and TRBJ2-3; D not certain. From germline, CDR1 is SGHTA and CDR2 FQGNSA. V gave up 1 base and J gave up 0 bases, with 5 bases separating them. This CDR3 has 14 residues. The CDR3 protein is CASSLEFSTDTQYF. DNA for the CDR3: TGTGCCAGCAGCTTAGAATTTAGCACAGATACGCAGTATTTT.

This clonotype was seen many times. The V gene is TRBV10-3, the J gene TRBJ1-2, with D perhaps matching TRBD1 (5 bases). The CDR3 is made up of 11 amino acids. The germline V gene has CDR1 ENHRY and CDR2 SYGVKD. Between the trimmed V and J ends, which lost 11 bases and 7 bases, there was a span of 14 bases. The CDR3 DNA reads as TGTGCCGCAAGAGCTGGGGGTGGCTACACCTTC. This codes for CAARAGGGYTF.

The chain recombines TRBV4-3 with TRBJ2-7; TRBD1 aligns across 9 bases. The V gene's germline CDR1 is LGHNA and CDR2 YSLEER. Trimming removed 1 base from V and 3 bases from J; junction bases left unmatched: 4. The CDR3 is 15 residues long. DNA for the CDR3: TGCGCCAGCAGCCAAGTGCTGACAGGGGGCTACGAGCAGTACTTC. Its translation: CASSQVLTGGYEQYF.

This clonotype occurred a few times. The J gene is TRBJ1-5, the V gene TRBV12-3 or TRBV12-4; D is ambiguous. CDR3 size: 14 residues. Trimming shortened V by 2 bases and J by 0 bases, and 5 bases separated the two germline ends. The CDR3 spells CASSLMGSNQPQHF. CDR3 in DNA: TGTGCCAGCAGTTTAATGGGTAGCAATCAGCCCCAGCATTTT.